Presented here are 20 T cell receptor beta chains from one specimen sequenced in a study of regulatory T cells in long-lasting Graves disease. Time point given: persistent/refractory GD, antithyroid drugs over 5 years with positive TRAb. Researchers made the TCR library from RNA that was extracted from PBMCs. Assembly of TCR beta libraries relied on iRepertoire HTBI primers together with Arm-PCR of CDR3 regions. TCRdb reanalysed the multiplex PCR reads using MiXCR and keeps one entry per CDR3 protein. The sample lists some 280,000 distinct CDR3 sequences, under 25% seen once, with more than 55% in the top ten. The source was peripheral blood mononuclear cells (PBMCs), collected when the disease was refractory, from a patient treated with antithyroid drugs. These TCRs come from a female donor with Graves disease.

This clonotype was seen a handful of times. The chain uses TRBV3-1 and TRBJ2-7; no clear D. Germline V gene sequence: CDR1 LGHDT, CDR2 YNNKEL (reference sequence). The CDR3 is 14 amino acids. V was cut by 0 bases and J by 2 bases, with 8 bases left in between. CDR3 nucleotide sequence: TGTGCCAGCAGCCAAGACCCACCCCCCTACGAGCAGTACTTC. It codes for CASSQDPPPYEQYF.

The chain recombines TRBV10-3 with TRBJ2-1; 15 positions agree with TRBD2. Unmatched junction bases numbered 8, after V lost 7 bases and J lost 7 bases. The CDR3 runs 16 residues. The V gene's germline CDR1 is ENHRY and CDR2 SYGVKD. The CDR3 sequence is CAIKPGLAGGGNEQFF. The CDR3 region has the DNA TGTGCCATCAAACCCGGACTAGCGGGAGGGGGGAATGAGCAGTTCTTC.

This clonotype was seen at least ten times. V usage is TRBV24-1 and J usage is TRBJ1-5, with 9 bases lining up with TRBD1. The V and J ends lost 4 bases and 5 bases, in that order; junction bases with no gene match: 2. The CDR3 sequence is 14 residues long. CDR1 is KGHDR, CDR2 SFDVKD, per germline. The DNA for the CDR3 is TGTGCCACCAGTGACCACAGGGGGCATCAGCCCCAGCATTTT. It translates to CATSDHRGHQPQHF.

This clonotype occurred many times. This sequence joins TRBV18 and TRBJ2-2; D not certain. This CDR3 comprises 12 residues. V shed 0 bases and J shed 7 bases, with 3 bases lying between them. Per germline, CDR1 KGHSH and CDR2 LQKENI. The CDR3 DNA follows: TGTGCCAGCTCACCACCAGACGGGGAGCTGTTTTTT. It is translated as CASSPPDGELFF.

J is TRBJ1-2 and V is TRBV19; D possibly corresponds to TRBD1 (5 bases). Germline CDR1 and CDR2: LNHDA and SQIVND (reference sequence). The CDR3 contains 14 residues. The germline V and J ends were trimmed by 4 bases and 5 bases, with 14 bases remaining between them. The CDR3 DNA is TGTGCCAGTAGTACTGGGACCGGGGGTTATGGCTACACCTTC. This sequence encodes CASSTGTGGYGYTF.

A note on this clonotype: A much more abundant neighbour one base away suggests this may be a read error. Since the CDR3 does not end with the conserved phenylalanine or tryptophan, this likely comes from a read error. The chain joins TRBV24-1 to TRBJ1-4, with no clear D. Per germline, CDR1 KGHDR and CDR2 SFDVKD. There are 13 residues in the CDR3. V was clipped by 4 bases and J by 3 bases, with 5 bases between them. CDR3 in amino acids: CATSEGSNEKLFL. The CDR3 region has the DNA TGTGCCACCAGTGAGGGCTCTAATGAAAAACTGTTTTTG.

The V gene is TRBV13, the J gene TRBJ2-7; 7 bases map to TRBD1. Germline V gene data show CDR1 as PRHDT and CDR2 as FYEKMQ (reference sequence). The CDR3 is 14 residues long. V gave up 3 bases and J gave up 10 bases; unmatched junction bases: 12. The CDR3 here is CASSFSPTQGEQYF. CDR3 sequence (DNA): TGTGCCAGCAGCTTTTCCCCAACTCAGGGGGAACAGTACTTC.

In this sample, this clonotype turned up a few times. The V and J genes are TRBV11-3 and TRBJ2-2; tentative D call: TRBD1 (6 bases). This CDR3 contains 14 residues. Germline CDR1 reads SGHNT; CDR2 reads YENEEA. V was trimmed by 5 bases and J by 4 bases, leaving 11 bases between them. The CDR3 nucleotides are TGTGCCAGCAGCCCGGAGGACAGCACCGGGGAGCTGTTTTTT. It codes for CASSPEDSTGELFF. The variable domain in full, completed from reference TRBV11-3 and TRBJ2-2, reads EAGVVQSPRYKIIEKKQPVAFWCNPISGHNTLYWYLQNLGQGPELLIRYENEEAVDDSQLPKDRFSAERLKGVDSTLKIQPAELGDSAVYLCASSPEDSTGELFFGEGSRLTVL.

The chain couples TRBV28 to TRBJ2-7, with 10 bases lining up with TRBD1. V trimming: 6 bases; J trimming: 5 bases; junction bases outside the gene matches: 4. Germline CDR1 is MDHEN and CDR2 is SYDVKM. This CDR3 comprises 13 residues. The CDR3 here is CASRDRGLNEQYF. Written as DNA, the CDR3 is TGTGCCAGCAGAGACAGGGGGCTAAACGAGCAGTACTTC.

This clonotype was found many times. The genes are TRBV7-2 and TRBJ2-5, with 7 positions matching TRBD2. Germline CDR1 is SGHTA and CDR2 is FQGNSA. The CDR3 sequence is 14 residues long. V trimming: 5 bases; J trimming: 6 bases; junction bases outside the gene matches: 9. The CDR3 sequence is CASSLQRDRQTQYF. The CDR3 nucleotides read TGTGCCAGCAGCCTCCAGCGGGATCGACAGACCCAGTACTTC.

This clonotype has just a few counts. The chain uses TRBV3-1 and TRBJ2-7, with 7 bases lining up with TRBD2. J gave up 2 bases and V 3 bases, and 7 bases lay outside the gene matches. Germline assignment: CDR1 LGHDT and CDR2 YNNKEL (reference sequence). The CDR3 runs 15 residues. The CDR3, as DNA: TGTGCCAGCAGCCATGGACCCGGGAGGACCTACGAGCAGTACTTC. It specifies CASSHGPGRTYEQYF.

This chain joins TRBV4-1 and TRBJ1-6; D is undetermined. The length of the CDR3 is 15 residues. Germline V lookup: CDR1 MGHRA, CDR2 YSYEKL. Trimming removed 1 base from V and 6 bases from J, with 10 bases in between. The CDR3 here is CASSQGRQPNSPLHF. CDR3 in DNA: TGCGCCAGCAGCCAAGGGAGACAACCTAATTCACCCCTCCACTTT.

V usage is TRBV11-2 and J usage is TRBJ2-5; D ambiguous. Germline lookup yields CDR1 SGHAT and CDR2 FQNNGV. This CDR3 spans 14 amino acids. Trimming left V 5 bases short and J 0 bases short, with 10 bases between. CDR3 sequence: CASSVRPYQETQYF. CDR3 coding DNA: TGTGCCAGCAGCGTGCGACCGTACCAAGAGACCCAGTACTTC.

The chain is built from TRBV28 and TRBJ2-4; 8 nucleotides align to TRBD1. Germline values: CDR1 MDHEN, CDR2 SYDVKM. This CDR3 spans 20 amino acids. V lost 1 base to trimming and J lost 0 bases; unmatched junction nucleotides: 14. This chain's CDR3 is CASSLLRGQETSLAKNIQYF. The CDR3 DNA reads TGTGCCAGCAGTTTATTAAGGGGACAGGAAACCTCGCTAGCCAAAAACATTCAGTACTTC.

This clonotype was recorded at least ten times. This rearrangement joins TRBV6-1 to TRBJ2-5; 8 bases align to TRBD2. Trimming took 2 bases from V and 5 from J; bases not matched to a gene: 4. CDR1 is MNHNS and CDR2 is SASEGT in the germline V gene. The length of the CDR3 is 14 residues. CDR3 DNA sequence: TGTGCCAGCAGTGAAAGCGGGAGTCCTGAGACCCAGTACTTC. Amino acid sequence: CASSESGSPETQYF.

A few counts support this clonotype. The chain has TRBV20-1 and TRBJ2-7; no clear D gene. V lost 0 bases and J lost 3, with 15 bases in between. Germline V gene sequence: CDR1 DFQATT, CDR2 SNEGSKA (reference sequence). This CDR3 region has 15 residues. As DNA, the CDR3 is TGCAGTGCTAGAGACCCTAGGACGGATAGCTACGAGCAGTACTTC. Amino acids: CSARDPRTDSYEQYF.

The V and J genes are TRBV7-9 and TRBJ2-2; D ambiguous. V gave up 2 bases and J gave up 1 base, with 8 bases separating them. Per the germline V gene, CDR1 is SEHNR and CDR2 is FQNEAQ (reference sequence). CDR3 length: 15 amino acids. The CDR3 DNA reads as TGTGCCAGCAGCTTACGCAGATGGAACACCGGGGAGCTGTTTTTT. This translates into CASSLRRWNTGELFF.

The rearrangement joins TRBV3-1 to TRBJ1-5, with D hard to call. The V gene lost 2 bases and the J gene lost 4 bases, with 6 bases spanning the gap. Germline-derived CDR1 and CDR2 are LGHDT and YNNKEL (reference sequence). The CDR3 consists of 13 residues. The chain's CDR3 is CASSQQLNQPQHF. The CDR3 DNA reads TGTGCCAGCAGCCAACAACTTAATCAGCCCCAGCATTTT.

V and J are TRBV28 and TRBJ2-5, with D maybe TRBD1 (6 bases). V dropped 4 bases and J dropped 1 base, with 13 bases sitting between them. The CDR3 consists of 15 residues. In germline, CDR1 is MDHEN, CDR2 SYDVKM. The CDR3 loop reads CASSSVQGTQETQYF. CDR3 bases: TGTGCCAGCAGTTCCGTACAGGGTACCCAAGAGACCCAGTACTTC.

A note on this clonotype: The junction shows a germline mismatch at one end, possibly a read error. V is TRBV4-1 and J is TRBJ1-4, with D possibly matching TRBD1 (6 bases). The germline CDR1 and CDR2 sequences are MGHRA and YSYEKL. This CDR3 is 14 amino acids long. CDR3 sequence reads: CASNQLGQKQKLFF. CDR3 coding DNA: TGCGCCAGCAACCAACTAGGACAGAAACAAAAACTGTTTTTT.